This is a list of T cell receptor beta chains from one sample in a study of T cells in Graves' hyperthyroidism and ophthalmopathy. TCRdb re-derived calls from the multiplex PCR reads in MiXCR, one entry per CDR3 protein. The table includes more than 500,000 distinct CDR3 sequences, roughly 15% detected once. Sequenced input: blood. The origin of the receptors is a woman in her 30s with Graves' ophthalmopathy. The CDR3 runs from the conserved cysteine through the conserved F or W. The order of the fields is CDR3 protein, D gene, V gene, clone size. The D gene is left open where the match is weak. The size field is filled for only some rows; it gives once, few, many or a size class.

CDR3 protein: CASSLVPRGSGRARTGELFF; D gene: TRBD2; V gene: TRBV7-2; clone size: .
CDR3 protein: CASSQAPMEAFF; D gene: .; V gene: TRBV4-1; clone size: many
CDR3 protein: CSAREGGNEKLFF; D gene: .; V gene: TRBV20-1; clone size: few
CDR3 protein: CASSSIGLAGETDTQYF; D gene: TRBD2; V gene: TRBV28; clone size: many
CDR3 protein: CASSSDGTPTDTQYF; D gene: .; V gene: TRBV11-3; clone size: many
CDR3 protein: CATSDLSGTEAFF; D gene: .; V gene: TRBV24-1; clone size: many
CDR3 protein: CSVLTDASNTEAFF; D gene: .; V gene: TRBV29-1; clone size: few
CDR3 protein: CASSPLGREGFTQYF; D gene: TRBD2; V gene: TRBV28; clone size: many
CDR3 protein: CASRGWAGTGELFF; D gene: .; V gene: TRBV12-3/TRBV12-4; clone size: .
CDR3 protein: CALGGYEQYF; D gene: .; V gene: TRBV7-9; clone size: many
CDR3 protein: CATSDPPGEPNYGYTF; D gene: .; V gene: TRBV24-1; clone size: .
CDR3 protein: CAISGAGVSYEQYF; D gene: .; V gene: TRBV10-3; clone size: many
CDR3 protein: CASRTVETQYF; D gene: .; V gene: TRBV3-1; clone size: few
CDR3 protein: CASSTGLAYSGELFF; D gene: TRBD2; V gene: TRBV5-1; clone size: few
CDR3 protein: CASSLTDRGKGETQYF; D gene: TRBD1; V gene: TRBV5-1; clone size: few
CDR3 protein: CAWSVGLEGVDEQFF; D gene: .; V gene: TRBV30; clone size: many
CDR3 protein: CAWSDKQLNYYEQYF; D gene: .; V gene: TRBV30; clone size: many